Below, 25 T cell receptor beta chains from the same sample are listed, as sequenced in a study of T cell changes during pregnancy in multiple sclerosis. Produced via immunoSEQ multiplex PCR; TCRdb's table is partial and in-frame only. This sample carries some 70,000 clones, around 90% of them seen once, and the ten largest clones take 0.25% to 0.3%. The sequencing used CD4+ T cells from peripheral blood mononuclear cells, collected in the third trimester of pregnancy. The receptor source for this set is a female donor in good health, enrolled as a control in a pregnancy study.

The rearrangement uses TRBV4-1 and TRBJ2-5; 10 bases agree with TRBD1. V trimming: 3 bases; J trimming: 2 bases; junction bases outside the gene matches: 6. The CDR3 runs 16 residues. In germline, CDR1 is MGHRA, CDR2 YSYEKL. The CDR3 sequence is CASSQMGQGSQETQYF. CDR3 nucleotide sequence: TGCGCCAGCAGCCAGATGGGACAGGGGTCTCAAGAGACCCAGTACTTC.

V usage is TRBV6-4 and J usage is TRBJ1-5, with D unclear. Per the germline V gene, CDR1 is MRHNA and CDR2 is SNTAGT. V was trimmed by 3 bases and J by 4 bases, leaving 7 bases between them. CDR3 length: 13 amino acids. The CDR3 DNA reads as TGTGCCAGCAGTGAGGCAGAAAATCAGCCCCAGCATTTT. This sequence encodes CASSEAENQPQHF.

The rearrangement uses TRBV5-1 and TRBJ1-6; D gene ambiguous. The V gene lost 4 bases and the J gene lost 10 bases, with 18 bases spanning the gap. The germline CDR1 and CDR2 sequences are SGHRS and YFSETQ. This CDR3 has 15 amino acids. The CDR3 here is CASSPEVGVGSPLHF. The CDR3 DNA is TGCGCCAGCAGCCCGGAGGTCGGAGTAGGATCACCCCTCCACTTT.

The gene calls are TRBV18 and TRBJ1-1, with a tentative D call TRBD1 (5 bases). The CDR3 has 16 amino acids. From germline, CDR1 is KGHSH and CDR2 LQKENI. Trimming pared 1 base from V and 3 bases from J, leaving 15 bases between. As DNA, the CDR3 is TGTGCCAGCTCACCACAGGGGCCTAATGTAGACACTGAAGCTTTCTTT. It specifies CASSPQGPNVDTEAFF. Filled out from reference TRBV18 and TRBJ1-1, the complete variable domain reads NAGVMQNPRHLVRRRGQEARLRCSPMKGHSHVYWYRQLPEEGLKFMVYLQKENIIDESGMPKERFSAEFPKEGPSILRIQQVVRGDSAAYFCASSPQGPNVDTEAFFGQGTRLTVV.

The J gene is TRBJ2-3, the V gene TRBV6-1, with 9 bases lining up with TRBD1. The CDR3 runs 15 residues. Germline CDR1 reads MNHNS; CDR2 reads SASEGT. V dropped 5 bases and J dropped 3; count of bases not matched to a gene: 6. The CDR3 here is CASSPRTGETDTQYF. The CDR3 DNA reads TGTGCCAGCAGTCCACGGACAGGGGAGACAGATACGCAGTATTTT.

The rearrangement uses TRBV11-2 and TRBJ1-5; tentatively, D is TRBD1 (5 bases). This CDR3 spans 16 amino acids. Deletions cut 1 base from V and 4 bases from J, with 14 bases between. Germline V gene lookup returns CDR1 SGHAT and CDR2 FQNNGV. Here the CDR3 reads CASSLVAGVTNQPQHF. In nucleotides, the CDR3 is TGTGCCAGCAGCTTAGTTGCGGGGGTCACTAATCAGCCCCAGCATTTT.

V is TRBV5-1 and J is TRBJ2-5; a possible D gene is TRBD1 (5 bases). The CDR3 length is 13 residues. Germline V gene lookup returns CDR1 SGHRS and CDR2 YFSETQ. Trimming shortened V by 0 bases and J by 7 bases, and 10 bases separated the two germline ends. The DNA of the CDR3 is TGCGCCAGCAGCTTGGATCGCAGGGCGACCCAGTACTTC. It is translated as CASSLDRRATQYF. The whole variable domain, filled in from reference TRBV5-1 and TRBJ2-5, reads KAGVTQTPRYLIKTRGQQVTLSCSPISGHRSVSWYQQTPGQGLQFLFEYFSETQRNKGNFPGRFSGRQFSNSRSEMNVSTLELGDSALYLCASSLDRRATQYFGPGTRLLVL.

The chain employs TRBV6-1 and TRBJ1-6; D not resolved. Trimming took off 0 bases at V and 7 bases at J, with 7 bases between the two ends. Germline CDR1 and CDR2: MNHNS and SASEGT. The CDR3 is made up of 14 amino acids. The CDR3 loop is CASSEASINSPLHF. In nucleotides, the CDR3 is TGTGCCAGCAGTGAAGCATCTATAAATTCACCCCTCCACTTT.

J is TRBJ2-7 and V is TRBV4-3; TRBD1 aligns across 7 bases. The J segment lost 2 bases and the V segment lost 0 bases, leaving 7 bases of the junction unmatched. The CDR3 has 16 residues. Germline CDR1 and CDR2: LGHNA and YSLEER. CDR3 in amino acids: CASSQDSGQFPYEQYF. Written as DNA, the CDR3 is TGCGCCAGCAGCCAAGACTCGGGACAGTTCCCCTACGAGCAGTACTTC.

J is TRBJ1-6 and V is TRBV11-2; the D is unclear. The CDR3 is 14 amino acids. The germline V and J ends were trimmed by 1 base and 7 bases, with 8 bases remaining between them. Germline lookup yields CDR1 SGHAT and CDR2 FQNNGV. The CDR3 sequence is CASSLGAGNSPLHF. For the CDR3, the DNA is TGTGCCAGCAGCTTAGGCGCGGGAAATTCACCCCTCCACTTT.

The V and J genes are TRBV4-2 and TRBJ1-1; no definite D call. The CDR3 length is 16 residues. Germline CDR1 is LGHNA and CDR2 is YNFKEQ. V lost 0 bases and J 5 bases, leaving 16 bases between the germline ends. The CDR3 nucleotides are TGTGCCAGCAGCCAAGATTCCCAACCGGGAGTAACTGAAGCTTTCTTT. It codes for CASSQDSQPGVTEAFF.

The chain uses TRBV20-1 and TRBJ2-7; the D is unclear. Germline-derived CDR1 and CDR2 are DFQATT and SNEGSKA (reference sequence). The length of the CDR3 is 11 residues. The V and J ends lost 3 bases and 2 bases respectively, with 5 bases between them. The CDR3 sequence is CSASPTYEQYF. CDR3 nucleotide sequence: TGCAGTGCTAGTCCCACCTACGAGCAGTACTTC.

This chain links TRBV15 with TRBJ1-3; a possible D gene is TRBD1 (6 bases). CDR1 and CDR2 from the germline V gene are LNHNV and YYDKDF (reference sequence). CDR3 size: 16 residues. V lost 0 bases to trimming and J lost 2 bases, with 11 bases between them. CDR3 protein: CATSRDSPGAGNTIYF. The CDR3 DNA sequence: TGTGCCACCAGCAGAGATAGCCCAGGGGCTGGAAACACCATATATTTT.

This chain joins TRBV11-3 and TRBJ2-3; 7 nucleotides line up with TRBD2. Germline V gene data show CDR1 as SGHNT and CDR2 as YENEEA. V trimming: 3 bases; J trimming: 3 bases; junction bases outside the gene matches: 9. The CDR3 loop spans 16 amino acids. CDR3 coding DNA: TGTGCCAGCAGCTTTCCCATTGGGGGGGGTACAGATACGCAGTATTTT. Protein: CASSFPIGGGTDTQYF. Supplemented by reference TRBV11-3 and TRBJ2-3, the full variable domain reads EAGVVQSPRYKIIEKKQPVAFWCNPISGHNTLYWYLQNLGQGPELLIRYENEEAVDDSQLPKDRFSAERLKGVDSTLKIQPAELGDSAVYLCASSFPIGGGTDTQYFGPGTRLTVL.

The rearrangement joins TRBV21-1 to TRBJ2-1; the table's D call of TRBD2 was not tested on the DNA. TRBV21-1 is marked as a pseudogene. This CDR3 is built from 15 residues. The CDR3 loop reads CASSKVELSYNEQFF. The CDR3 DNA follows: TGTGCCAGCAGCAAAGTTGAGCTCTCCTACAATGAGCAGTTCTTC.

The gene calls are TRBV30 and TRBJ2-2; D perhaps matches TRBD1 (5 bases). The CDR3 sequence is 16 residues long. Germline assignment: CDR1 GTSNPN and CDR2 SVGIG (reference sequence). Trimming left V 0 bases short and J 3 bases short, with 14 bases between. CDR3 sequence reads: CAWSVRPGWDTGELFF. CDR3 DNA: TGTGCCTGGAGTGTACGTCCAGGGTGGGACACCGGGGAGCTGTTTTTT.

This chain uses TRBV5-5 with TRBJ1-3; D not certain. V was pared by 0 bases and J by 0 bases, with 7 bases between. The CDR3 contains 15 residues. Germline V gene sequence: CDR1 SGHKS, CDR2 YYEKEE (reference sequence). The CDR3, as DNA: TGTGCCAGCAGCTTGGCCCCAGGCTCTGGAAACACCATATATTTT. Translation gives CASSLAPGSGNTIYF.

The chain uses TRBV4-3 and TRBJ2-2; 11 nucleotides agree with TRBD2. Germline V gene data show CDR1 as LGHNA and CDR2 as YSLEER. With V trimmed by 0 bases and J by 4 bases, 7 bases remained unmatched. The CDR3 extends over 18 amino acids. The CDR3 nucleotides read TGCGCCAGCAGCCAAGAATTAGCGGGGGGGCGCCTCACCGGGGAGCTGTTTTTT. Translating gives CASSQELAGGRLTGELFF.

The chain has TRBV9 and TRBJ2-1, with 7 bases lining up with TRBD2. CDR3 length: 15 residues. Unmatched junction bases numbered 9, after V lost 0 bases and J lost 9 bases. The germline gives CDR1 SGDLS, CDR2 YYNGEE. CDR3 coding DNA: TGTGCCAGCAGCGTAGACCCGGGGGGTGAGGCTGAGCAGTTCTTC. It specifies CASSVDPGGEAEQFF. Looking up the rest from reference TRBV9 and TRBJ2-1 gives the full variable domain: DSGVTQTPKHLITATGQRVTLRCSPRSGDLSVYWYQQSLDQGLQFLIQYYNGEERAKGNILERFSAQQFPDLHSELNLSSLELGDSALYFCASSVDPGGEAEQFFGPGTRLTVL.

This clone occurred once. The V and J genes are TRBV10-3 and TRBJ1-1; TRBD1 aligns across 10 bases. After removal of 7 bases from V and 1 base from J, the junction contained 9 bases not matched to a gene. Germline CDR1 and CDR2: ENHRY and SYGVKD. The length of the CDR3 is 16 residues. The CDR3 spells CAITPGQGRGNTEAFF. The DNA of the CDR3 is TGTGCCATCACCCCGGGACAGGGGCGTGGGAACACTGAAGCTTTCTTT.

The V gene is TRBV6-5, the J gene TRBJ2-5; weak D call: TRBD1 (5 bases). The end of the DNA is better explained by TRBJ2-7, so the J call may be wrong. Germline values: CDR1 MNHEY, CDR2 SVGAGI. The CDR3 covers 16 residues. CDR3 bases: TGTGCCAGCAGTTACTCGAGACCAGACAGAGCCTACGAGCAGTACTTC. This sequence encodes CASSYSRPDRAYEQYF.

The chain recombines TRBV5-4 with TRBJ1-2, with D possibly being TRBD1 (5 bases). Trimming pared 5 bases from V and 2 bases from J, leaving 13 bases between. The germline gives CDR1 SGHNT, CDR2 YYREEE (reference sequence). The CDR3 runs to 14 residues. The CDR3 protein is CASRGGVENYGYTF. The DNA for the CDR3 is TGTGCCAGCAGGGGAGGGGTAGAAAACTATGGCTACACCTTC.

The CDR3 nucleotides are TGTGCCAGCAGCGTAGGACCCACAATCAGGGACTATGGCTACACCTTC. Its translation: CASSVGPTIRDYGYTF. The rearrangement uses TRBV9 and TRBJ1-2; TRBD1 might be the D (5 bases). The germline V gene has CDR1 SGDLS and CDR2 YYNGEE. The germline V and J ends were trimmed by 0 bases and 3 bases, with 15 bases remaining between them. This CDR3 comprises 16 residues.

CDR3 in amino acids: CATSRNTGVYSYEQYF. DNA for the CDR3: TGTGCCACCAGCAGAAACACAGGGGTCTACTCCTACGAGCAGTACTTC. V usage is TRBV15 and J usage is TRBJ2-7, with 7 bases aligning to TRBD1. V shed 2 bases and J 0 bases; nucleotides not matched to a gene: 7. CDR3 size: 16 residues. Germline V CDR1 and CDR2: LNHNV, YYDKDF (reference sequence).

The rearrangement uses TRBV6-5 and TRBJ1-1, with a possible D match to TRBD1 (6 bases). This CDR3 is built from 15 residues. V lost 2 bases and J 5 bases, leaving 15 bases between the germline ends. The germline V gene has CDR1 MNHEY and CDR2 SVGAGI. DNA for the CDR3: TGTGCCAGCAGTTACCACCAACAGGGAGGGACTGAAGCTTTCTTT. Translating gives CASSYHQQGGTEAFF.